A selection of T cell receptor beta chains follows, all from one sample in a study of T cells in Graves' hyperthyroidism and ophthalmopathy. One entry per CDR3 protein results from TCRdb running MiXCR on the multiplex PCR reads. The sample contains approximately 270,000 distinct CDR3 sequences, less than 15% of which appear only once. The source material was blood. The receptors shown here come from a woman in her thirties or forties with Graves' hyperthyroidism that later progressed to Graves' ophthalmopathy. The CDR3 runs from the conserved cysteine through the conserved F or W. Each record gives: D gene, V gene, clone size, J gene, CDR3 DNA, CDR3 protein. The D gene is left open where the match is weak. Size values are once, few and many counts, or a class for expanded clones, and some rows have none.

-	TRBV3-1	-	TRBJ1-1	TGTGCCAGCAGCCTTGCCGGACCTTACACTGAAGCTTTCTTT	CASSLAGPYTEAFF
TRBD2	TRBV19	many	TRBJ2-1	TGTGCCAGTAGCTTAGCGGGACATTCGAGGGATGAGCAGTTCTTC	CASSLAGHSRDEQFF
TRBD2	TRBV5-1	many	TRBJ2-1	TGCGCCAGCAGCTTGGGTATATTGCGGGAGGGATACAATGAGCAGTTCTTC	CASSLGILREGYNEQFF
TRBD1	TRBV5-5	many	TRBJ1-2	TGTGCCAGCAGCCCGCAGGGACAGGGAGACTATGGCTACACCTTC	CASSPQGQGDYGYTF
-	TRBV28	many	TRBJ2-7	TGTGCCAGCAGTTTATACGGTGGCTACGAGCAGTACTTC	CASSLYGGYEQYF
-	TRBV27	many	TRBJ2-5	TGTGCCAGCGCCTCCGGCGGGGACCCCACCCAAGAGACCCAGTACTTC	CASASGGDPTQETQYF
-	TRBV2	many	TRBJ2-3	TGTGCCAGCAGTCCCTACTTTCAGACAGATACGCAGTATTTT	CASSPYFQTDTQYF
-	TRBV6-1	many	TRBJ1-3	TGTGCCAGCATTGGCAGGGAGGACGGAAACACCATATATTTT	CASIGREDGNTIYF
TRBD1	TRBV20-1	many	TRBJ2-1	TGCAGTGCAGGTCGACAGGGGGGTTACAATGAGCAGTTCTTC	CSAGRQGGYNEQFF
-	TRBV9	many	TRBJ2-4	TGTGCCAGCGGAAGGACAGCCTCTGGAAACATTCAGTACTTC	CASGRTASGNIQYF
-	TRBV19	many	TRBJ2-1	TGTGCCAGTAGCTCGAGGGGGGGTTCAGGGGCCTACAATGAGCAGTTCTTC	CASSSRGGSGAYNEQFF
TRBD1	TRBV10-3	few	TRBJ1-2	TGTGCCATCAGTGGAGGGACAGCACGCTATGGCTACACCTTC	CAISGGTARYGYTF
TRBD2	TRBV20-1	many	TRBJ2-7	TGCAGTGCAACCCGAAGAAGCGGGAGTGGCGAGCAGTACTTC	CSATRRSGSGEQYF
TRBD2	TRBV11-2	many	TRBJ2-1	TGTGCCAGCAGCTTAGGTCAGCTAGCGGGAAGGAATGAGCAGTTCTTC	CASSLGQLAGRNEQFF
TRBD1	TRBV6-5	many	TRBJ2-7	TGTGCCAGCAGTTACGCAAGACAGGGGGGCCACGAGCAGTACTTC	CASSYARQGGHEQYF
-	TRBV4-1	few	TRBJ2-7	TGCGCCAGCAGCCAAGGTTTGGCAGGGATTACACTCGAGCAGTACTTC	CASSQGLAGITLEQYF
TRBD1	TRBV6-5	many	TRBJ2-7	TGTGCCAGCAGTTACTCCTGGGACAGGACCTACGAGCAGTACTTC	CASSYSWDRTYEQYF
TRBD1	TRBV29-1	many	TRBJ1-5	TGCAGCGTTGCGGACAGGGGGTGGTCCAATCAGCCCCAGCATTTT	CSVADRGWSNQPQHF
-	TRBV27	few	TRBJ1-1	TGTGCCAGCAGTTTTTTACCAACTGGGGTGCCTGAAGCTTTCTTT	CASSFLPTGVPEAFF
-	TRBV24-1	many	TRBJ2-7	TGTGCCACCAGTGATTTGCGTAAGGCCCCTAGCGAGCAGTACTTC	CATSDLRKAPSEQYF
TRBD2	TRBV18	many	TRBJ2-3	TGTGCCAGCTCACCACCGTCACTAGCGGGAGACACGCAGTATTTT	CASSPPSLAGDTQYF
TRBD2	TRBV3-1	many	TRBJ2-1	TGTGCCAGCAGCCAAGATTTACTAGCGGGAGCCCATGAGCAGTTCTTC	CASSQDLLAGAHEQFF
-	TRBV12-5	many	TRBJ1-1	TGTGCTAGTGGTTTGATTCCGAACACTGAAGCTTTCTTT	CASGLIPNTEAFF
-	TRBV7-9	-	TRBJ2-1	TGTGCCAGCAGCTCTACTCTGTTCTTC	CASSSTLFF
TRBD1	TRBV29-1	few	TRBJ2-2	TGCAGCGTTGAAGATTTTGGACAGGGGAACACCGGGGAGCTGTTTTTT	CSVEDFGQGNTGELFF
TRBD1	TRBV5-6	many	TRBJ1-1	TGTGCCAGCAGATACAGGGGACTTCAGGTGAACACTGAAGCTTTCTTT	CASRYRGLQVNTEAFF
TRBD1	TRBV5-5	many	TRBJ2-7	TGTGCCAGCAGCTTGGCACAGGGGAGTCACGAGCAGTACTTC	CASSLAQGSHEQYF
-	TRBV27	-	TRBJ2-5	TGTGCCAGCAGTTTACCCGGGAAGCAAGAGACCCAGTACTTC	CASSLPGKQETQYF
TRBD2	TRBV20-1	many	TRBJ2-7	TGCAGTGCTAGGTCCTGGGGACTAGCCGATTCCTACGAGCAGTACTTC	CSARSWGLADSYEQYF
-	TRBV6-1	many	TRBJ1-4	TGTGCCAGCAGTACAGGATACCGGGGCCTTGAAAAACTGTTTTTT	CASSTGYRGLEKLFF
TRBD2	TRBV11-2	many	TRBJ2-5	TGTGCCAGCAGAACCGGGACTAGCGTATGGGAGACCCAGTACTTC	CASRTGTSVWETQYF
-	TRBV6-1	few	TRBJ2-7	TGTGCCAGCCAGGGGGGGCAGGGCTACGAGCAGTACTTC	CASQGGQGYEQYF
-	TRBV28	few	TRBJ1-2	TGTGCCAGCAGTCAAGGACTCTATGGCTACACCTTC	CASSQGLYGYTF
-	TRBV28	many	TRBJ2-6	TGTGCCAGCAGTTTAATGGCGGGGCTAGCGCAGGCCAACGTCCTGACTTTC	CASSLMAGLAQANVLTF
-	TRBV28	many	TRBJ2-7	TGTGCCAGCAGTCGGACAGATCCGGCCTACGAGCAGTACTTC	CASSRTDPAYEQYF
-	TRBV28	many	TRBJ2-1	TGTGCCAGCAAGTACCTCACGGATGCAGGAGTAGAGCAGTTCTTC	CASKYLTDAGVEQFF
-	TRBV12-3/TRBV12-4	many	TRBJ2-4	TGTGCCAGCAGCTTGCACGGTCCCCCCCTGACGGGATCCAAAAACATTCAGTACTTC	CASSLHGPPLTGSKNIQYF
-	TRBV3-1	many	TRBJ2-1	TGTGCCAGCAGCCCGCGGCTGTACAATGAGCAGTTCTTC	CASSPRLYNEQFF
TRBD2	TRBV20-1	once	TRBJ2-1	TGCAGTGCAACTACTAGCGGCAATGAGCAGTTCTTC	CSATTSGNEQFF
-	TRBV19	many	TRBJ2-2	TGTGCCAGTAGTGGTACGCGGAACACCGGGGAGCTGTTTTTT	CASSGTRNTGELFF
TRBD1	TRBV18	many	TRBJ2-6	TGTGCCAGCTCACCGAGGACAGGGACCCCCTCTGGGGCCAACGTCCTGACTTTC	CASSPRTGTPSGANVLTF
-	TRBV6-1	-	TRBJ2-7	TGTGCCAGCAGCCGGTACTTCCAAGCGGGCGAGCAGTACTTC	CASSRYFQAGEQYF
-	TRBV19	few	TRBJ1-5	TGTGCCAGTAGTAGGGAAAATAGCAATCAGCCCCAGCATTTT	CASSRENSNQPQHF
-	TRBV7-9	many	TRBJ1-1	TGTGCCAGCAGCTTTGACAGCGTTATGACTGAAGCTTTCTTT	CASSFDSVMTEAFF
TRBD2	TRBV15	many	TRBJ2-1	TGTGCCACCAGCAGAGATCGGCGGGAGGGCCCGAGGAATGAGCAGTTCTTC	CATSRDRREGPRNEQFF
-	TRBV4-2	few	TRBJ2-6	TGTGCCAGCAGCCAAGTCGAAGCTGGGGCCAACGTCCTGACTTTC	CASSQVEAGANVLTF
TRBD2	TRBV19	-	TRBJ2-7	TGTGCCAGTAGTATTGGTCTAGCGGGAGTGCAGGAGCAGTACTTC	CASSIGLAGVQEQYF
-	TRBV20-1	many	TRBJ2-2	TGCAGTGCTAGAGATCTGTTGGCAGGGTGGTCAGACACCGGGGAGCTGTTTTTT	CSARDLLAGWSDTGELFF
-	TRBV6-5	many	TRBJ1-3	TGTGCCAGCAGTTACTCCGGGACATCAAGCTCTGGAAACACCATATATTTT	CASSYSGTSSSGNTIYF
TRBD1	TRBV6-1	-	TRBJ2-7	TGTGCCAGCAGTGATACAGGGGTGGGTGGGCAGTACTTC	CASSDTGVGGQYF
TRBD2	TRBV6-1	few	TRBJ2-1	TGTGCCAGCAGAAAAAAGGCGGGACTAGCGGGAGGAAGCTCCTACAATGAGCAGTTCTTC	CASRKKAGLAGGSSYNEQFF